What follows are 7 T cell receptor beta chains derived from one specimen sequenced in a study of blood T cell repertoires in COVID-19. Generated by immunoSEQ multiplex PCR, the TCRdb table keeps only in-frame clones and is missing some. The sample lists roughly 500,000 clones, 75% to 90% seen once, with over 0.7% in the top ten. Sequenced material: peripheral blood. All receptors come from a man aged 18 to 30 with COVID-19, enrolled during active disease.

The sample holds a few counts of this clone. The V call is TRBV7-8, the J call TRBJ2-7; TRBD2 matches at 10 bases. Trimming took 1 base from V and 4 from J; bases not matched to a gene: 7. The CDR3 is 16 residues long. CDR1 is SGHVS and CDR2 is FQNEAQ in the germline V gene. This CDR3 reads CASSLGLAGVLYEQYF. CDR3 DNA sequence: TGTGCCAGCAGCTTAGGGCTAGCGGGGGTCCTATACGAGCAGTACTTC.

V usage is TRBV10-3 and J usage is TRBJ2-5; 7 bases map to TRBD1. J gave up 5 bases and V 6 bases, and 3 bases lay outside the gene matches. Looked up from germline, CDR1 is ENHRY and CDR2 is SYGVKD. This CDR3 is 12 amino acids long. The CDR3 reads CAIRTGDETQYF. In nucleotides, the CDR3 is TGTGCCATCAGAACAGGGGATGAGACCCAGTACTTC.

In DNA, the CDR3 is TGTGCCACCAGCAGACAGAAGGAATCGACAGGGGATGTGGATACGCAGTATTTT. This encodes CATSRQKESTGDVDTQYF. This chain connects TRBV15 to TRBJ2-3, with TRBD1 matching over 8 bases. The CDR3 covers 18 residues. CDR1 and CDR2 (germline): LNHNV, YYDKDF (reference sequence). Trimming took 2 bases from V and 6 from J; bases not matched to a gene: 16.

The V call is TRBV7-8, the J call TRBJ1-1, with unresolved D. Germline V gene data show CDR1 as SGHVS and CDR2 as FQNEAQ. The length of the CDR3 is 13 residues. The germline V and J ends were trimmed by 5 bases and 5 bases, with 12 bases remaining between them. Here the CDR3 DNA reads TGTGCCAGCAGCCCCCCCCCGAGTACTGAAGCTTTCTTT. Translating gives CASSPPPSTEAFF.

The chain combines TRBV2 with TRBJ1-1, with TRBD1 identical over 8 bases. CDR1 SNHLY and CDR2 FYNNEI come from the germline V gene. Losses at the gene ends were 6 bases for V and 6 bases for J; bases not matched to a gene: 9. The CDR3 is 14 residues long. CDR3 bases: TGTGCCAGCAGCTCTACAGGGGGGAGTCCTGAAGCTTTCTTT. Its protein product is CASSSTGGSPEAFF.

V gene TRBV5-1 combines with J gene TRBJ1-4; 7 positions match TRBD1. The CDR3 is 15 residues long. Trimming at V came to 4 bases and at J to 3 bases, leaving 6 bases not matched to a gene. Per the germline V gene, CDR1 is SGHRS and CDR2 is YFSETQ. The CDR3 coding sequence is TGCGCCAGCAGCGGGGCCGGGACAGCTAATGAAAAACTGTTTTTT. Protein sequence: CASSGAGTANEKLFF.

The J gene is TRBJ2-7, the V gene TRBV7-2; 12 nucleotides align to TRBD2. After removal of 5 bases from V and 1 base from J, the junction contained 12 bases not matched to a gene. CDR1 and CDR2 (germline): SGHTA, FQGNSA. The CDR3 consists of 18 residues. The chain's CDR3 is CASSPTTSGSGTSYEQYF. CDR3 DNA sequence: TGTGCCAGCAGCCCGACGACTAGCGGGAGCGGTACTTCCTACGAGCAGTACTTC.